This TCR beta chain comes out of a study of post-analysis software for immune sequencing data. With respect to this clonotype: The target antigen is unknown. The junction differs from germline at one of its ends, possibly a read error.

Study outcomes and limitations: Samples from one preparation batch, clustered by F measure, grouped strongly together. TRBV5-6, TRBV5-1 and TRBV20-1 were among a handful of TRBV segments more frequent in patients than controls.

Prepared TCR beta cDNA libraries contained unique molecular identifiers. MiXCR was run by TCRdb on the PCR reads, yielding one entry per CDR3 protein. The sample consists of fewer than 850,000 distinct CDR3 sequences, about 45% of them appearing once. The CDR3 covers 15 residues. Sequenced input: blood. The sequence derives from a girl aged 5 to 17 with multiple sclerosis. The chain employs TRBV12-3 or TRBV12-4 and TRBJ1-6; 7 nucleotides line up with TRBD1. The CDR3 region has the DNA TGCGCCAGCAGTTTACACGGGACAGCATATTCACCCCTCCACTTT. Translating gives CASSLHGTAYSPLHF.